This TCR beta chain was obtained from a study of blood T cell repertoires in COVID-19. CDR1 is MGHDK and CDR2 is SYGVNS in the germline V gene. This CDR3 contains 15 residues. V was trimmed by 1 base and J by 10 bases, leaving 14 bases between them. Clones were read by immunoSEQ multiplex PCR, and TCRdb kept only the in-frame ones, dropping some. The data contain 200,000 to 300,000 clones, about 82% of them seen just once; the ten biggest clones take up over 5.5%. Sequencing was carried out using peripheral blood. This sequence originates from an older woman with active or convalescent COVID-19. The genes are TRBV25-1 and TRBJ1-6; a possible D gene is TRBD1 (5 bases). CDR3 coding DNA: TGTGCCAGCAGTGAATCGGGGGGTAGAGGCTCACCCCTCCACTTT. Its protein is CASSESGGRGSPLHF.